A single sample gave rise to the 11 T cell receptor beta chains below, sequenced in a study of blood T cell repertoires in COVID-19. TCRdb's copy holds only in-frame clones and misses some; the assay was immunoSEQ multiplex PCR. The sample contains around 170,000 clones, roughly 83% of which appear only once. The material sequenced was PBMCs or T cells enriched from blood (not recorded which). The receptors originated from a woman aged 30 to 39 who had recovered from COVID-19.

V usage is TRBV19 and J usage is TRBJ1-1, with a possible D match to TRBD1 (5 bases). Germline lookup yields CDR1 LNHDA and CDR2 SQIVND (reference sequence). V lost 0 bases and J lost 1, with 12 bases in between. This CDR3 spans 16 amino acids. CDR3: CASSIDRTGKNTEAFF. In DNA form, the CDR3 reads TGTGCCAGTAGTATAGATCGAACAGGAAAGAACACTGAAGCTTTCTTT.

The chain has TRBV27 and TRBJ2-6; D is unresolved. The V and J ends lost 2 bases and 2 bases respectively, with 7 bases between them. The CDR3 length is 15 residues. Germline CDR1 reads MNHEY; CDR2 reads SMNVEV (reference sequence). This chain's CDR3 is CASSLVTTGANVLTF. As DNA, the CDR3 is TGTGCCAGCAGTTTAGTGACAACTGGGGCCAACGTCCTGACTTTC.

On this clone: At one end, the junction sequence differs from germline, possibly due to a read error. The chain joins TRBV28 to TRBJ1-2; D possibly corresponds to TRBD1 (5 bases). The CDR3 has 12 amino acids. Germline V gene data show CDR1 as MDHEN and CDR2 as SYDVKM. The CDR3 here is CASSPIRQSVAF. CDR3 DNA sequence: TGTGCCAGCAGTCCGATCCGACAGTCGGTCGCCTTC.

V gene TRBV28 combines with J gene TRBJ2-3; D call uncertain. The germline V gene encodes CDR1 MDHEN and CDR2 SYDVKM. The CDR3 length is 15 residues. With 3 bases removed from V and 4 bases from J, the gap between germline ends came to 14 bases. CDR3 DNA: TGTGCCAGCAGTTTCGCTGGGCGCCTGGCAGATACGCAGTATTTT. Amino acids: CASSFAGRLADTQYF.

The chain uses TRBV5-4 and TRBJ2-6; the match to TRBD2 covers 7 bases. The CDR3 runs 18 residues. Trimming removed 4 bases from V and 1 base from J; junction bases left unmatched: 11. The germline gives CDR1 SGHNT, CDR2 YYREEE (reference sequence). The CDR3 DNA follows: TGTGCCAGCAGCGCCGAGGGGCGGGGGAATTCTGGGGCCAACGTCCTGACTTTC. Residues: CASSAEGRGNSGANVLTF. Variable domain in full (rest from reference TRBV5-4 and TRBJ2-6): ETGVTQSPTHLIKTRGQQVTLRCSSQSGHNTVSWYQQALGQGPQFIFQYYREEENGRGNFPPRFSGLQFPNYSSELNVNALELDDSALYLCASSAEGRGNSGANVLTFGAGSRLTVL.

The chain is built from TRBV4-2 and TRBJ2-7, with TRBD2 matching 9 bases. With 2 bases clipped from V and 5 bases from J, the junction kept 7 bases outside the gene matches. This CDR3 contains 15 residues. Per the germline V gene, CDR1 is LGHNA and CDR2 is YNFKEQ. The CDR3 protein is CASSQKVAGANEQYF. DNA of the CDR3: TGTGCCAGCAGCCAAAAGGTAGCGGGAGCTAACGAGCAGTACTTC.

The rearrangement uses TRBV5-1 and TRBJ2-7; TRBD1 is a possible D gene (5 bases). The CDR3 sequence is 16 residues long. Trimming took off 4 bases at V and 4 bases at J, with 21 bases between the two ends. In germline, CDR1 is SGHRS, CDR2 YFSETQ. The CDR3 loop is CASSLTGIHRGYEQYF. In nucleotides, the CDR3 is TGCGCCAGCAGCCTTACAGGAATACACAGAGGATACGAGCAGTACTTC.

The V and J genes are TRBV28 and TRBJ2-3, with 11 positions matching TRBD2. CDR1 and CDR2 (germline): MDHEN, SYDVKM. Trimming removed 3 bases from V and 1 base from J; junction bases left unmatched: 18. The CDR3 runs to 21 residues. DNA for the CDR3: TGTGCCAGCAGTTTCTTGCCCCCCGGGACTAGCGGCACCGGCGGCACAGATACGCAGTATTTT. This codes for CASSFLPPGTSGTGGTDTQYF. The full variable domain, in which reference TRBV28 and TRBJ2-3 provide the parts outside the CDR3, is DVKVTQSSRYLVKRTGEKVFLECVQDMDHENMFWYRQDPGLGLRLIYFSYDVKMKEKGDIPEGYSVSREKKERFSLILESASTNQTSMYLCASSFLPPGTSGTGGTDTQYFGPGTRLTVL.

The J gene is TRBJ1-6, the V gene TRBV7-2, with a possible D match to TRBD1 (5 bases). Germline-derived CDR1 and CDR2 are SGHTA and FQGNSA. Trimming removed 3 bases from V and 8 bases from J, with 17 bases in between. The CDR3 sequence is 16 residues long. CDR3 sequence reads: CASSLASGTGDSPLHF. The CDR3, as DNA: TGTGCCAGCAGCTTGGCCTCCGGGACGGGGGATTCACCCCTCCACTTT.

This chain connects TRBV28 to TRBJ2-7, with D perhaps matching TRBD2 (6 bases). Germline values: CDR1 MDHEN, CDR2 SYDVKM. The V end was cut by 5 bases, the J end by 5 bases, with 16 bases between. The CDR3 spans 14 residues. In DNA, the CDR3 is TGTGCCAGCAGTCCCCCCCTTAGCGGTAACGAGCAGTACTTC. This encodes CASSPPLSGNEQYF.

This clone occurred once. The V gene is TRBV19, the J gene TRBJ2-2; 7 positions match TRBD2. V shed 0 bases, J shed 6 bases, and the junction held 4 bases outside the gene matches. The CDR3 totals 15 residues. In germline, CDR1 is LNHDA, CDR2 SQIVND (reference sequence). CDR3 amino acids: CASSIDAGAPGELFF. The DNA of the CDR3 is TGTGCCAGTAGTATAGATGCGGGAGCTCCCGGGGAGCTGTTTTTT.